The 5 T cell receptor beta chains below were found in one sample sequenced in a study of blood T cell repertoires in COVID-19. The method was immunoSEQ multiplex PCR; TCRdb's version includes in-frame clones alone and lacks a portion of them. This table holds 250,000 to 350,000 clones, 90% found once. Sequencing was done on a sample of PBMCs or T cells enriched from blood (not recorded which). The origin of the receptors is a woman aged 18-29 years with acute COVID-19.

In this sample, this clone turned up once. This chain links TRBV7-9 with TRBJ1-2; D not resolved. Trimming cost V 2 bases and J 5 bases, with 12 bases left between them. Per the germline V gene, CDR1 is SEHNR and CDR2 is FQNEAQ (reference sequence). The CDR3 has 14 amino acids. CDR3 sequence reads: CASSLWAEAYGYTF. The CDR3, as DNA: TGTGCCAGCAGCTTATGGGCCGAAGCTTATGGCTACACCTTC.

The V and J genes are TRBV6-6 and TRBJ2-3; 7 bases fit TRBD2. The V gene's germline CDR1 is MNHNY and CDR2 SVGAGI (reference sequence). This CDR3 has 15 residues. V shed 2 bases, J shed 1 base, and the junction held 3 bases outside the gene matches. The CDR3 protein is CASSYGRGGTDTQYF. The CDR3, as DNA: TGTGCCAGCAGTTACGGTCGGGGGGGCACAGATACGCAGTATTTT.

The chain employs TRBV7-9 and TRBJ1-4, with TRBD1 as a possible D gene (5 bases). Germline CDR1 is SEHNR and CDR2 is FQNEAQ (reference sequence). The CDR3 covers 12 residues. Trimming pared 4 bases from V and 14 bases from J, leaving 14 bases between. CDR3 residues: CASSSPGGRLFF. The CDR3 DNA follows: TGTGCCAGCAGCTCACCCGGGGGTAGGCTGTTTTTT.

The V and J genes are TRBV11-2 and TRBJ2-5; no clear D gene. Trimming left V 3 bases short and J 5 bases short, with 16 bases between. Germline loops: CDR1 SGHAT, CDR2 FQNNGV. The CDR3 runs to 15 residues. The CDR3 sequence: CASSLVHPGEETQYF. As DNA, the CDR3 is TGTGCCAGCAGCTTGGTGCACCCTGGTGAGGAGACCCAGTACTTC. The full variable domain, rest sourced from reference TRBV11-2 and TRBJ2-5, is EAGVAQSPRYKIIEKRQSVAFWCNPISGHATLYWYQQILGQGPKLLIQFQNNGVVDDSQLPKDRFSAERLKGVDSTLKIQPAKLEDSAVYLCASSLVHPGEETQYFGPGTRLLVL.

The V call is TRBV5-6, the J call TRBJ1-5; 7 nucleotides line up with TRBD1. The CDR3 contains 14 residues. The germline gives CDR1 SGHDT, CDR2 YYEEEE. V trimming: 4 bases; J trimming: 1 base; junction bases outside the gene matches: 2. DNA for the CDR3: TGTGCCAGCAGCACAGGGGAAAGCAATCAGCCCCAGCATTTT. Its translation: CASSTGESNQPQHF.